This T cell receptor (beta chain) was retrieved from a study of radiotherapy plus CTLA-4 blockade in lung cancer. As to this clone: Its specificity is unknown. In the same sample, other DNA sequences code for this CDR3.

TCRdb's table, derived via immunoSEQ multiplex PCR, lists solely in-frame clones and lacks some. The sample records over 80,000 clones, roughly four fifths being singletons. Focal radiation and CTLA-4 blockade (ipilimumab) were tested in chemo-refractory metastatic non-small-cell lung cancer patients. Whole-study results and caveats: Expansion of tumor-derived TCR clones was observed in blood after radiotherapy plus ipilimumab. Response was reportedly best predicted by early blood T cell clone dynamics, with interferon-beta.

This material consisted of peripheral blood, taken from a patient treated with radiotherapy plus ipilimumab. The clonotype comes from a human donor with non-small cell lung cancer who had stable disease on radiotherapy plus ipilimumab.

The CDR3 nucleotides are TGTGCCAGCTCACCAGAAAGAACTAATGAAAAACTGTTTTTT. Translated: CASSPERTNEKLFF. The chain couples TRBV18 to TRBJ1-4; D remains ambiguous. The V end was cut by 2 bases, the J end by 1 base, with 5 bases between. This CDR3 is built from 14 residues. Per the germline V gene, CDR1 is KGHSH and CDR2 is LQKENI.